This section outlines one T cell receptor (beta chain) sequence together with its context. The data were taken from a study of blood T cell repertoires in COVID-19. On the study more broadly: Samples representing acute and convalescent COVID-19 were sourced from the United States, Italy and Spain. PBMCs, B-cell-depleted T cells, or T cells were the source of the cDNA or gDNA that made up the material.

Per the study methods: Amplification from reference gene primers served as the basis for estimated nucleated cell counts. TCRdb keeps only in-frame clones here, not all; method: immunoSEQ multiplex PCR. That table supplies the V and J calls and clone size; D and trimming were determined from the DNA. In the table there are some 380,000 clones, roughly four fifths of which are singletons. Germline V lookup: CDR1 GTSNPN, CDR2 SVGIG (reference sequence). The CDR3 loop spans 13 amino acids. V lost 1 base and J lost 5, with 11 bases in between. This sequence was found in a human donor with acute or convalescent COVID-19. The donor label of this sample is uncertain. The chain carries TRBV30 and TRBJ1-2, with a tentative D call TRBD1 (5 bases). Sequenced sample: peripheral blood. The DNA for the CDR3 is TGTGCCTGGAGTGACCTCAGGGTATATGGCTACACCTTC. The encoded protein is CAWSDLRVYGYTF.